This T cell receptor (beta chain) is drawn from a study of blood T cell repertoires in COVID-19. Overall study context: COVID-19 samples, acute and convalescent, were from the United States, Italy and Spain. Sources were T cells, B-cell-depleted T cells, or PBMCs; the material itself was cDNA or gDNA.

In the study's own analysis: Estimation of nucleated cell counts was performed using reference gene primer amplification. This table comes from immunoSEQ multiplex PCR, and its TCRdb copy is limited to in-frame clones, with some not included. D and trimming come from the DNA, and the V and J calls and clone size come from that table. The sample holds 75,000 to 95,000 clones, 75% to 85% seen once. This clone was seen once. Trimming shortened V by 3 bases and J by 4 bases, and 13 bases separated the two germline ends. Germline CDR1 reads MNHEY; CDR2 reads SMNVEV (reference sequence). The CDR3 runs 16 residues.

The sequence was collected from a woman between 40 and 50 years old with active or convalescent COVID-19. The sample was peripheral blood. The chain is built from TRBV27 and TRBJ1-6; TRBD1 is a possible D gene (6 bases). CDR3 coding DNA: TGTGCCAGCAGTTTTTCAGGGGCCGATTATAATTCACCCCTCCACTTT. This translates into CASSFSGADYNSPLHF.